These T cell receptor beta chains were read from a single sample in a study of breast tumors, draining lymph nodes, adjacent tissues. TCRdb redid the calling of the multiplex PCR reads with MiXCR, one entry per CDR3 protein. The sample records around 17,000 distinct CDR3 sequences, over 40% being singletons. The source material was tumor-adjacent breast tissue. Source of these receptors: a female donor with breast cancer. Some clones in this sample may be carry-over from other donors' samples. The CDR3 runs from the conserved cysteine through the conserved F or W. The order of the fields is D gene, V gene, J gene, CDR3 length, clone size, CDR3 DNA, CDR3 protein. D genes are given only for firm matches. Clone size, where shown, is once, few, many, or a class for clones that have expanded.

TRBD1	TRBV6-5	TRBJ1-5	16	medium-sized	TGTGCCAGCAGTGCAGATAGGACAGGCTCTGGTCAGCCCCAGCATTTT	CASSADRTGSGQPQHF
-	TRBV5-1	TRBJ1-1	9	-	TGCGCCAGCAGCCCGGGGGGGGGCTTT	CASSPGGGF
-	TRBV7-9	TRBJ2-7	16	medium-sized	TGTGCCAGCAGCGACACCGGCGGAAGCTCCCCCTACGAGCAGTACTTC	CASSDTGGSSPYEQYF
TRBD1	TRBV11-2	TRBJ1-1	14	many	TGTGCCAGCAGCTTAAGGGGGCAAAACACTGAAGCTTTCTTT	CASSLRGQNTEAFF
-	TRBV2	TRBJ2-7	15	-	TGTGCCAGCAGTACCCCAAAGGTCCTGGGGCACGAGCAGTACTTC	CASSTPKVLGHEQYF
-	TRBV28	TRBJ2-3	16	many	TGTGCCAGCAGTTCCTCCAGGGAACTGAGCACAGATACGCAGTATTTT	CASSSSRELSTDTQYF
TRBD2	TRBV27	TRBJ2-1	16	many	TGTGCCAGCAGTTTATTCGCGGGAGGGCTATACAATGAGCAGTTCTTC	CASSLFAGGLYNEQFF
-	TRBV12-3/TRBV12-4	TRBJ2-7	13	-	TGTGCCAGCAGTTTGGGGGAGACGGCCGGCGAGTACTTC	CASSLGETAGEYF
TRBD2	TRBV11-2	TRBJ2-5	15	-	TGTGCCAGCAGTGAACTAGCGGGGGGGCGGGAGACCCAGTACTTC	CASSELAGGRETQYF
-	TRBV12-5	TRBJ2-7	13	-	TGTGCTAGTGGTTTGGCCCCGGCTCCCGAGCAGTACTTC	CASGLAPAPEQYF
TRBD2	TRBV9	TRBJ2-1	17	many	TGTGCCAGCAGCGTAGATTTACTAGCGGGAGTCTTAGCTGAGCAGTTCTTC	CASSVDLLAGVLAEQFF
-	TRBV6-5	TRBJ2-1	17	medium-sized	TGTGCCAGCAGCGAGGGAACTAGCCGCGTATCCTACAATGAGCAGTTCTTC	CASSEGTSRVSYNEQFF
-	TRBV2	TRBJ2-3	14	once	TGTGCCAGCAGTGGGGGGGCCGGTACAGATACGCAGTATTTT	CASSGGAGTDTQYF
-	TRBV28	TRBJ2-7	15	many	TGTGCCAGCAGTACCCAGACAGGATTTTTGTACGAGCAGTACTTC	CASSTQTGFLYEQYF
-	TRBV7-2	TRBJ1-2	14	medium-sized	TGTGCCAGCAGCGGCCGTCAAGGGCGCTATGGCTACACCTTC	CASSGRQGRYGYTF
-	TRBV6-4	TRBJ1-6	13	medium-sized	TGTGCCAGCAGTGACTCGGCCAATTCACCCCTCCACTTT	CASSDSANSPLHF
-	TRBV2	TRBJ2-1	13	medium-sized	TGTGCCAGCAGTGATGTGAAGGACAATGAGCAGTTCTTC	CASSDVKDNEQFF
-	TRBV5-1	TRBJ2-5	13	many	TGCGCCAGCAGTGCCCGCCAAGCGGAGACCCAGTACTTC	CASSARQAETQYF
TRBD1	TRBV10-3	TRBJ1-5	15	large	TGTGCCATCAGTGAAGGCAGGGGGATAGATCAGCCCCAGCATTTT	CAISEGRGIDQPQHF
-	TRBV28	TRBJ2-7	14	many	TGTGCCAGCAGTCCCAGCAGGGGAGTCCACGAGCAGTACTTC	CASSPSRGVHEQYF
TRBD2	TRBV11-2	TRBJ2-1	15	many	TGTGCCAGCAGCTTAGGACTAGCGGTCTACAATGAGCAGTTCTTC	CASSLGLAVYNEQFF
-	TRBV12-3/TRBV12-4	TRBJ1-6	15	medium-sized	TGTGCCAGCAGAATCCCCGGGGGACCTTCTTCACCCCTCCACTTT	CASRIPGGPSSPLHF
-	TRBV3-1	TRBJ1-5	15	few	TGCGCCAGCAGCCAAGAGGGGAGGGGGAGAGATACGCAGCATTTT	CASSQEGRGRDTQHF
-	TRBV27	TRBJ1-6	17	-	TGTGCCAGCAATTTATACCCGGCACAAGATTACAATCCACCCCTCCACTTT	CASNLYPAQDYNPPLHF
-	TRBV7-9	TRBJ1-4	13	few	TGTGCCAGTCAGGGGAGAACTAATGAAAAACTGTTTTTT	CASQGRTNEKLFF
-	TRBV4-1	TRBJ2-1	14	many	TGCGCCAGCAGTCAAGGGAACGGATACAATGAGCAGTTCTTC	CASSQGNGYNEQFF
-	TRBV9	TRBJ1-6	13	medium-sized	TGTGCCAGCAGCGTAGACAGGGATTCACCCCTCCACTTT	CASSVDRDSPLHF
TRBD1	TRBV5-8	TRBJ2-7	13	medium-sized	TGTGCCAGCAGCGTCTCCCACGACAGGGGGCGAAACTTC	CASSVSHDRGRNF
TRBD1	TRBV7-8	TRBJ2-7	15	once	TGTGCCAGCAGCTTAGGGGACAGGGGGGACTACGAGCAGTACTTC	CASSLGDRGDYEQYF
-	TRBV28	TRBJ2-3	15	many	TGTGCCAGCAGTTGGATTAAGGGAGTCACAGATACGCAGTATTTT	CASSWIKGVTDTQYF
-	TRBV11-2	TRBJ2-5	14	many	TGTGCCAGCAGCGGAGGGGGTCGGTTAGAGACCCAGTACTTC	CASSGGGRLETQYF
TRBD1	TRBV27	TRBJ2-6	17	few	TGTGCCAGCAGTTTGGCCAGGGGGCTGACTGGGGCCAACGTCCTGACTTTC	CASSLARGLTGANVLTF
TRBD2	TRBV6-1	TRBJ2-7	12	medium-sized	TGTGCCAGCAGTCTTGGACTAGCGAAACAGTACTTC	CASSLGLAKQYF
-	TRBV10-3	TRBJ2-5	14	-	TGTGCCATCAGTGAGTTTAGGGGATTGGAGACCCAGTACTTC	CAISEFRGLETQYF
TRBD1	TRBV6-5	TRBJ1-2	14	-	TGTGCCGTGCGGAGGGGACAGGGTTTTGGTGGCTACACCTTC	CAVRRGQGFGGYTF
-	TRBV7-2	TRBJ2-1	11	-	TGTGCCAGCAGCTTAGGAGGGGGGGAGTTCTTC	CASSLGGGEFF
-	TRBV12-3/TRBV12-4	TRBJ2-5	11	-	TGTGCCAGCAGACCCCTTGGAGCCCAGTACTTC	CASRPLGAQYF
TRBD1	TRBV10-1	TRBJ1-4	22	few	TGCGCCAGCAGTGACCCCGGACAGGGCAGGCCCGTAGTGCTTTTGACTCCGGAAAAACTGTTTTTT	CASSDPGQGRPVVLLTPEKLFF
-	TRBV9	TRBJ2-1	14	-	TGTGCCAGCAGCGTAGCTTTCGGTAGGGATGAGCAGTTCTTC	CASSVAFGRDEQFF
-	TRBV19	TRBJ2-1	16	many	TGTGCCAGTAGTATCCCGGGCCCCGGGGGCCTAAATGAGCAGTTCTTC	CASSIPGPGGLNEQFF
-	TRBV5-5	TRBJ2-5	15	medium-sized	TGTGCCAGCAGCGCCTGGCAGGGGCGAGGAGAGACCCAGTACTTC	CASSAWQGRGETQYF
TRBD2	TRBV20-1	TRBJ2-1	14	-	TGCAGTGCTTTTGAGACTAGCGGGGGGGCAGAGCAGTTCTTC	CSAFETSGGAEQFF
TRBD2	TRBV2	TRBJ2-7	14	-	TGTGCCAGCAGTGAACTAGCGGGAGGTAACGAGCAGTACTTC	CASSELAGGNEQYF
-	TRBV20-1	TRBJ1-3	14	-	TGCAGTGCACTGGGACGGGGAGTTGGAAACACCATATATTTT	CSALGRGVGNTIYF
-	TRBV6-5	TRBJ2-7	13	medium-sized	TGTGCCAGCAGTTACTCCGTCTCCTACGAGCAGTACTTC	CASSYSVSYEQYF
TRBD1	TRBV15	TRBJ2-3	16	many	TGTGCCACCAGCAGGGGGGCGGGACAGGGGTCAGATACGCAGTATTTT	CATSRGAGQGSDTQYF
TRBD2	TRBV11-2	TRBJ2-1	16	once	TGTGCCAGCAGCCCCACGGGACTAGCGGGAGTTGATGAGCAGTTCTTC	CASSPTGLAGVDEQFF
-	TRBV10-1	TRBJ2-2	12	many	TGCGCCAGCAGTGAGAACACCGGGGAGCTGTTTTTT	CASSENTGELFF
-	TRBV2	TRBJ1-6	15	-	TGTGCCAGCAGTGCCGTGAGCCCCTATAAATTCCCCCCCCCCTTT	CASSAVSPYKFPPPF
-	TRBV4-1	TRBJ1-2	12	medium-sized	TGCGCCAGCAGCCACAGGGGTTCGGACTACACCTTC	CASSHRGSDYTF
-	TRBV11-3	TRBJ2-7	14	many	TGTGCCACCTCCGGGCCAGGGACAACCTACGAGCAGTACTTC	CATSGPGTTYEQYF
TRBD2	TRBV20-1	TRBJ2-3	17	medium-sized	TGCAGTGCTAGAGATCTTAAGGCTAGCGGAGGCACAGATACGCAGTATTTT	CSARDLKASGGTDTQYF
TRBD2	TRBV12-3/TRBV12-4	TRBJ2-7	15	many	TGTGCCAGCAGTCATCTGGCGGGAGGAATCTACGAGCAGTACTTC	CASSHLAGGIYEQYF
-	TRBV10-3	TRBJ1-3	12	medium-sized	TGTGCCATCAGTGAATCTGGAAACACCATATATTTT	CAISESGNTIYF